The 24 T cell receptor beta chains in this list originate from one sample, sequenced in a study of blood T cell repertoires in COVID-19. TCRdb's table, derived via immunoSEQ multiplex PCR, lists solely in-frame clones and lacks some. This table holds roughly 200,000 clones, more than 85% found once. Sequencing input: peripheral blood. These receptors came from a woman aged 25 to 39 with active or convalescent COVID-19.

The chain is built from TRBV4-2 and TRBJ1-5; 10 bases fit TRBD1. The V segment lost 7 bases and the J segment 5 bases; nucleotides outside the gene matches: 5. Germline lookup yields CDR1 LGHNA and CDR2 YNFKEQ. This CDR3 has 14 amino acids. CDR3: CASTPGQGHQPQHF. In DNA, the CDR3 is TGTGCCAGCACCCCGGGACAGGGGCATCAGCCCCAGCATTTT.

The chain recombines TRBV11-3 with TRBJ1-6; unclear D gene. Germline V CDR1 and CDR2: SGHNT, YENEEA. Trimming cost V 7 bases and J 6 bases, with 13 bases left between them. The CDR3 contains 14 residues. CDR3 in DNA: TGTGCCAGCACCCCAGGCCCAACTAATTCACCCCTCCACTTT. Translating gives CASTPGPTNSPLHF. Supplemented by reference TRBV11-3 and TRBJ1-6, the full variable domain reads EAGVVQSPRYKIIEKKQPVAFWCNPISGHNTLYWYLQNLGQGPELLIRYENEEAVDDSQLPKDRFSAERLKGVDSTLKIQPAELGDSAVYLCASTPGPTNSPLHFGNGTRLTVT.

The chain couples TRBV28 to TRBJ1-2, with D hard to call. Trimming cost V 4 bases and J 8 bases, with 8 bases left between them. CDR3 length: 11 amino acids. CDR1 and CDR2 (germline): MDHEN, SYDVKM. CDR3 in amino acids: CASSSSRGYTF. The CDR3 coding sequence is TGTGCCAGCAGTTCAAGCAGGGGCTACACCTTC.

This clone was seen a handful of times. The chain uses TRBV6-5 and TRBJ1-2, with TRBD1 matching over 8 bases. The junction had 9 bases not matched to a gene; V was cut back by 2 bases and J by 4 bases. The CDR3 contains 16 residues. Germline loops: CDR1 MNHEY, CDR2 SVGAGI. CDR3 bases: TGTGCCAGCAGTTACAGACCGGGGACAGGCCTCTATGGCTACACCTTC. As protein: CASSYRPGTGLYGYTF.

J is TRBJ1-2 and V is TRBV6-5; 8 positions agree with TRBD1. The V and J ends lost 6 bases and 5 bases, in that order; junction bases with no gene match: 5. Germline loops: CDR1 MNHEY, CDR2 SVGAGI. The CDR3 runs to 13 residues. CDR3 DNA: TGTGCCAGCAGCCTACAGGGGGGATATGGCTACACCTTC. Residues: CASSLQGGYGYTF.

The rearrangement links TRBV10-3 to TRBJ2-7, with TRBD1 matching 7 bases. This CDR3 region has 13 residues. In germline, CDR1 is ENHRY, CDR2 SYGVKD. V was clipped by 10 bases and J by 2 bases; unmatched bases: 8. This CDR3 is CATEDRPPYEQYF. CDR3 bases: TGTGCCACCGAGGACAGGCCCCCCTACGAGCAGTACTTC.

V is TRBV12-3 or TRBV12-4 and J is TRBJ1-1; 8 bases match TRBD1. The CDR3 totals 13 residues. V was pared by 4 bases and J by 7 bases, with 5 bases of the junction left unmatched. The DNA of the CDR3 is TGTGCCAGCAGTTCCCTAGGACAGGGTGAAGCTTTCTTT. Translating gives CASSSLGQGEAFF.

The gene calls are TRBV11-3 and TRBJ2-1; TRBD1 matches at 9 bases. The CDR3 runs 15 residues. V trimming: 5 bases; J trimming: 3 bases; junction bases outside the gene matches: 5. Germline V gene data show CDR1 as SGHNT and CDR2 as YENEEA. CDR3: CASSDRDRVYNEQFF. CDR3 sequence (DNA): TGTGCCAGCAGCGACCGGGACAGGGTCTACAATGAGCAGTTCTTC. Filled out from reference TRBV11-3 and TRBJ2-1, the complete variable domain reads EAGVVQSPRYKIIEKKQPVAFWCNPISGHNTLYWYLQNLGQGPELLIRYENEEAVDDSQLPKDRFSAERLKGVDSTLKIQPAELGDSAVYLCASSDRDRVYNEQFFGPGTRLTVL.

The CDR3: CASSTPSGQIYGYTF. The CDR3 DNA follows: TGTGCCAGTAGTACCCCCTCCGGACAGATATATGGCTACACCTTC. This chain uses TRBV19 with TRBJ1-2; D may be TRBD1 (6 bases). There are 15 residues in the CDR3. Trimming took off 4 bases at V and 5 bases at J, with 17 bases between the two ends. Germline CDR1 and CDR2: LNHDA and SQIVND (reference sequence).

V usage is TRBV6-1 and J usage is TRBJ2-1; unclear D gene. CDR1 and CDR2 from the germline V gene are MNHNS and SASEGT. The CDR3 has 15 residues. Trimming left V 2 bases short and J 2 bases short, with 10 bases between. The DNA for the CDR3 is TGTGCCAGCAGTGAACAGAGGCCGACCTACAATGAGCAGTTCTTC. It yields the protein CASSEQRPTYNEQFF.

This sequence joins TRBV6-1 and TRBJ2-7; maybe TRBD2 (5 bases). CDR3 length equals 14 residues. Per the germline V gene, CDR1 is MNHNS and CDR2 is SASEGT. V dropped 2 bases and J dropped 4 bases, with 12 bases sitting between them. The DNA for the CDR3 is TGTGCCAGCAGTGAAACGGCGGGTCAGTACGAGCAGTACTTC. Its protein is CASSETAGQYEQYF.

The chain has TRBV28 and TRBJ2-7, with D maybe TRBD2 (5 bases). Trimming cost V 5 bases and J 3 bases, with 17 bases left between them. The CDR3 loop spans 15 amino acids. From germline, CDR1 is MDHEN and CDR2 SYDVKM. CDR3 bases: TGTGCCAGCAGTCCCTCAACTAGTTGGTACTACGAGCAGTACTTC. It specifies CASSPSTSWYYEQYF.

The chain combines TRBV27 with TRBJ1-3, with D maybe TRBD1 (6 bases). With 3 bases removed from V and 1 base from J, the gap between germline ends came to 13 bases. Germline V gene sequence: CDR1 MNHEY, CDR2 SMNVEV (reference sequence). The CDR3 loop spans 16 amino acids. CDR3 protein: CASSFRGRGSGNTIYF. CDR3 bases: TGTGCCAGCAGTTTTAGGGGGAGAGGGTCTGGAAACACCATATATTTT.

This chain uses TRBV27 with TRBJ1-1; maybe TRBD1 (5 bases). V was shortened by 4 bases and J by 1 base, with 16 bases between the two germline ends. CDR1 and CDR2 (germline): MNHEY, SMNVEV (reference sequence). The CDR3 totals 16 residues. DNA of the CDR3: TGTGCCAGCAGTTGGGGTCCAGGGCGGACGAACACTGAAGCTTTCTTT. Protein sequence: CASSWGPGRTNTEAFF.

V gene TRBV6-6 combines with J gene TRBJ1-1; TRBD1 is a possible D gene (6 bases). With 6 bases removed from V and 6 bases from J, the gap between germline ends came to 23 bases. CDR3 length equals 16 residues. Per germline, CDR1 MNHNY and CDR2 SVGAGI (reference sequence). CDR3 sequence: CASSGRSRGRMSEAFF. CDR3 DNA sequence: TGTGCCAGCAGCGGCAGGTCCAGGGGAAGGATGTCTGAAGCTTTCTTT.

The V gene is TRBV13, the J gene TRBJ2-1, with D perhaps TRBD2 (6 bases). CDR3 size: 15 residues. The germline gives CDR1 PRHDT, CDR2 FYEKMQ (reference sequence). With 5 bases removed from V and 3 bases from J, the gap between germline ends came to 14 bases. The chain's CDR3 is CASSLRGRGYNEQFF. CDR3 DNA sequence: TGTGCCAGCAGCCTGCGGGGTAGGGGCTACAATGAGCAGTTCTTC. The complete variable domain, with remaining parts taken from reference TRBV13 and TRBJ2-1, reads AAGVIQSPRHLIKEKRETATLKCYPIPRHDTVYWYQQGPGQDPQFLISFYEKMQSDKGSIPDRFSAQQFSDYHSELNMSSLELGDSALYFCASSLRGRGYNEQFFGPGTRLTVL.

The chain has TRBV6-4 and TRBJ1-1, with TRBD1 matching 8 bases. The CDR3 runs 13 residues. V dropped 4 bases and J dropped 6; count of bases not matched to a gene: 4. Germline-derived CDR1 and CDR2 are MRHNA and SNTAGT. This chain's CDR3 is CASSGHRGSEAFF. The CDR3 DNA sequence: TGTGCCAGCAGTGGCCACAGGGGGTCTGAAGCTTTCTTT.

In DNA form, the CDR3 reads TGTGCCTGGAGACTAGCGGGGGGCACAGATACGCAGTATTTT. Translated: CAWRLAGGTDTQYF. The chain carries TRBV30 and TRBJ2-3; 11 bases align to TRBD2. From germline, CDR1 is GTSNPN and CDR2 SVGIG (reference sequence). J lost 1 base, V lost 3 bases, and 0 bases had no gene match. The CDR3 contains 14 residues.

V usage is TRBV3-1 (or the pseudogene TRBV3-2) and J usage is TRBJ2-3, with 7 nucleotides matching TRBD2. The CDR3 runs to 15 residues. J was trimmed by 4 bases and V by 7 bases; bases with no gene match: 11. Germline lookup yields CDR1 LGHDT and CDR2 YNNKEL (reference sequence). The CDR3 bases are TGTGCCAGCAAATCCCGGGAGGAGGCGGCAGATACGCAGTATTTT. Translating it yields CASKSREEAADTQYF.

The chain employs TRBV7-6 and TRBJ2-1; the match to TRBD1 covers 8 bases. The CDR3 loop spans 17 amino acids. The germline V gene has CDR1 SGHVS and CDR2 FNYEAQ. V was pared by 4 bases and J by 1 base, with 9 bases of the junction left unmatched. The CDR3 here is CASSWGPRTGSYNEQFF. The DNA of the CDR3 is TGTGCCAGCAGCTGGGGGCCGAGGACAGGGTCCTACAATGAGCAGTTCTTC. Full variable domain (outside the CDR3, taken from reference TRBV7-6 and TRBJ2-1): GAGVSQSPRYKVTKRGQDVALRCDPISGHVSLYWYRQALGQGPEFLTYFNYEAQQDKSGLPNDRFSAERPEGSISTLTIQRTEQRDSAMYRCASSWGPRTGSYNEQFFGPGTRLTVL.

This chain connects TRBV19 to TRBJ2-1, with TRBD2 matching 11 bases. V lost 2 bases, J lost 4 bases, and 4 bases stayed unmatched. The CDR3 has 16 residues. The germline V gene encodes CDR1 LNHDA and CDR2 SQIVND (reference sequence). CDR3 sequence (DNA): TGTGCCAGTAGTATATATCCTAGCGGGGGGTACAATGAGCAGTTCTTC. Amino acids: CASSIYPSGGYNEQFF.

The rearrangement uses TRBV6-6 and TRBJ2-3; D perhaps matches TRBD2 (6 bases). Trimming pared 6 bases from V and 1 base from J, leaving 11 bases between. The CDR3 has 14 amino acids. Germline V gives CDR1 MNHNY, CDR2 SVGAGI (reference sequence). CDR3 nucleotides: TGTGCCAGCAGCCCTCAGCGGGGCACAGATACGCAGTATTTT. Translation gives CASSPQRGTDTQYF.

This sequence joins TRBV5-6 and TRBJ1-2, with D uncertain. With 0 bases removed from V and 2 bases from J, the gap between germline ends came to 8 bases. This CDR3 has 14 amino acids. The V gene's germline CDR1 is SGHDT and CDR2 YYEEEE. Here the CDR3 reads CASSLAVVNYGYTF. CDR3 sequence (DNA): TGTGCCAGCAGCTTGGCCGTAGTAAACTATGGCTACACCTTC.

This clone was seen a single time. V usage is TRBV27 and J usage is TRBJ2-7; the D gene is possibly TRBD2 (5 bases). Trimming stripped 0 bases from V and 5 bases from J, with 14 bases between. CDR1 MNHEY and CDR2 SMNVEV come from the germline V gene (reference sequence). This CDR3 region has 15 residues. The CDR3 loop is CASSLSPRRGHEQYF. CDR3 sequence (DNA): TGTGCCAGCAGTTTATCCCCACGACGGGGTCACGAGCAGTACTTC.